This T cell receptor (beta chain) came from a study of control samples from healthy donors and cancer patients. Trimming took off 7 bases at V and 1 base at J, with 11 bases between the two ends. The CDR3 loop spans 13 amino acids. The table came from immunoSEQ multiplex PCR; TCRdb's copy has only in-frame clones and leaves some out. Of approximately 180,000 clones in the sample, around 90% were seen once. The rearrangement links TRBV12-3 or TRBV12-4 to TRBJ2-7, with D possibly matching TRBD1 (6 bases). The TCR comes from a woman aged 40 to 55 in good health. Material for sequencing was blood. CDR3 loop: CASTPDSSYEQYF. As DNA, the CDR3 is TGTGCCAGCACCCCGGACAGTTCCTACGAGCAGTACTTC.